This TCR beta chain was identified during a study of blood T cell repertoires in COVID-19 (dated by TCRdb to about 2020). For the study in its entirety: The collaborator samples originated in the United States, Italy and Spain and spanned the acute and convalescent phases of COVID-19. Where available, HLA class I and class II types were obtained from metadata supplied by the sample provider rather than from assay-based typing. The prospective study material was composed of cDNA or gDNA derived from T cells, B-cell-depleted T cells, or PBMCs. Subjects who had been exposed to COVID-19, were actively infected with it, or had recovered from it provided the deeply sampled blood TCRbeta repertoires that made up the dataset. Samples were obtained from the ongoing ImmuneRACE study (first 160 participants) and from some 1,200 subjects provided by 6 global collaborators. Nearly every sample came with metadata listing a de-identified subject ID, COVID-19 status, age in years and sex. The repertoires were released in a freely available public database intended as a resource for research on the immune response to SARS-CoV-2.

The cysteine opens and the phenylalanine closes a CDR3 of 13 amino acids. The CDR3 DNA has 39 bases and is translated from base 1. V is shortened by 3 bases, J by 0 bases, and the region joining them spans 6 bases. The immunoSEQ Assay, a bias-controlled multiplex PCR, was used to amplify TCRbeta CDR3 regions from genomic DNA. Turning to the authors' computational methods: Nucleated cell counts per sample were estimated from amplification of reference gene primers within the assay. Sequence reads were collapsed and filtered to measure the absolute abundance of every unique TCRbeta CDR3 rearrangement. For each sample, productive Simpson clonality was calculated as the square root of Simpson's diversity index across productive rearrangements. Imported from immuneACCESS, the table was reduced by TCRdb to in-frame sequences with V and J called. These copies leave out some clones; in studies compared against another copy, an unresolved V gene accounts for under half, and the cause of the remainder is not known. V, J and clone size are taken as reported in that table, and D and trimming were inferred from the DNA itself. Within this sample are 85,000 to 95,000 clones, with about 90% of them counted one time only. Approximately 8% of the sample belongs to the ten largest clones.

Turning to this clone: The specificity of this receptor is unknown. No much larger clone is present one base from it, and per-base qualities are unavailable. The sample contains more than one DNA sequence encoding this CDR3.

What the study reported, not specific to this receptor: Clinical and demographic metadata were provided uncurated, with the amount varying by source and participant.

Each collaborating institution followed its own protocols to collect whole blood in K2EDTA tubes. Collaborator samples were shipped for TCRbeta analysis as frozen whole blood, isolated PBMCs, or DNA extracted from either sample type. The sequence came from a human donor with acute or convalescent COVID-19. The donor label of this sample is uncertain. The chain is encoded by TRBV12-3 or TRBV12-4 joined to TRBJ2-7; no D gene is confidently identified. Source material: peripheral blood. This receptor has the CDR3 CASSLGSSYEQYF. Read as DNA, the sequence is TGTGCCAGCAGTTTGGGCTCCTCCTACGAGCAGTACTTC.